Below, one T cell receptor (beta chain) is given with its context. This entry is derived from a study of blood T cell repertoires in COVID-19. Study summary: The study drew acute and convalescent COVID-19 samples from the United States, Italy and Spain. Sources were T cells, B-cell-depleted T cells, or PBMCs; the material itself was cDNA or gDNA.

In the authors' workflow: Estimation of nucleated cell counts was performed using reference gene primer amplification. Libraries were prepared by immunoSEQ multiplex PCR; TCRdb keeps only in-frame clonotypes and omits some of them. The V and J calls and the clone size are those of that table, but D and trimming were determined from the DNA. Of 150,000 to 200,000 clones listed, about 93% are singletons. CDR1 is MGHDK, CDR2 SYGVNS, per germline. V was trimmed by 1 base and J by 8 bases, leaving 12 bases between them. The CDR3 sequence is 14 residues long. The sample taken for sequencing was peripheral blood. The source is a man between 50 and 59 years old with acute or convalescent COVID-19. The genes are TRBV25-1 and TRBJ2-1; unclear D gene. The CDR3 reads CASSESSSFYEQFF. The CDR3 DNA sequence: TGTGCCAGCAGTGAATCTAGTTCTTTTTATGAGCAGTTCTTC.